This record covers a single T cell receptor (beta chain). These data are taken from a study of blood T cell repertoires in COVID-19. J gave up 7 bases and V 4 bases, and 7 bases lay outside the gene matches. This CDR3 is built from 15 residues. Germline V gene lookup returns CDR1 SGDLS and CDR2 YYNGEE. The method was immunoSEQ multiplex PCR; TCRdb's version includes in-frame clones alone and lacks a portion of them. The sample records about 480,000 clones, about 85% being singletons. The specimen was PBMCs or T cells enriched from blood (not recorded which). This sequence joins TRBV9 and TRBJ1-6; 8 nucleotides match TRBD1. The TCR sequence derives from a woman between 18 and 30 years old with acute COVID-19. The DNA for the CDR3 is TGTGCCAGCAGCTATTCAACAGGGGGAAATTCACCCCTCCACTTT. It translates to CASSYSTGGNSPLHF. Full variable domain (outside the CDR3, taken from reference TRBV9 and TRBJ1-6): DSGVTQTPKHLITATGQRVTLRCSPRSGDLSVYWYQQSLDQGLQFLIQYYNGEERAKGNILERFSAQQFPDLHSELNLSSLELGDSALYFCASSYSTGGNSPLHFGNGTRLTVT.